One sample yielded the 14 T cell receptor beta chains listed below, sequenced in a study of shared clonotypes between healthy human individuals. This table comes from immunoSEQ multiplex PCR, and its TCRdb copy is limited to in-frame clones, with some not included. Here the sample spans 2 million or so clones, about 95% being singletons. The source material was naive CD4+ T cells sorted from blood. The subset denotes: CD45RA+ positively selected. These receptors all come from a man younger than 35 in good health.

The chain has TRBV7-6 and TRBJ1-2; D gene ambiguous. V was trimmed by 5 bases and J by 2 bases, leaving 15 bases between them. Looked up from germline, CDR1 is SGHVS and CDR2 is FNYEAQ. The length of the CDR3 is 15 residues. Written as DNA, the CDR3 is TGTGCCAGCAGCCCCTCGGTTGCCCCCAACTATGGCTACACCTTC. The encoded protein is CASSPSVAPNYGYTF. The variable domain in full, completed from reference TRBV7-6 and TRBJ1-2, reads GAGVSQSPRYKVTKRGQDVALRCDPISGHVSLYWYRQALGQGPEFLTYFNYEAQQDKSGLPNDRFSAERPEGSISTLTIQRTEQRDSAMYRCASSPSVAPNYGYTFGSGTRLTVV.

The chain combines TRBV10-1 with TRBJ2-5; a weak D match, TRBD1 (6 bases). Germline V gene lookup returns CDR1 WNHNN and CDR2 SYGVQD (reference sequence). The CDR3 is 15 amino acids. Trimming removed 1 base from V and 2 bases from J, with 11 bases in between. The CDR3 DNA sequence: TGCGCCAGCAGTGAGTACCGGGACAAGCAAGAGACCCAGTACTTC. Its protein is CASSEYRDKQETQYF.

The V and J genes are TRBV27 and TRBJ2-3, with 16 bases matching TRBD2. Germline V lookup: CDR1 MNHEY, CDR2 SMNVEV (reference sequence). This CDR3 has 18 residues. J was trimmed by 8 bases and V by 1 base; bases with no gene match: 9. CDR3 bases: TGTGCCAGCAGTTTATTGGGACTAGCGGGGGGGCGCGAGGGTACGCAGTATTTT. This gives the protein CASSLLGLAGGREGTQYF.

The CDR3 spells CASSYVRGGMDYGYTF. CDR3 coding DNA: TGTGCCAGCAGTTACGTTAGGGGAGGAATGGACTATGGCTACACCTTC. J is TRBJ1-2 and V is TRBV6-6, with D tentatively TRBD1 (5 bases). V lost 2 bases to trimming and J lost 3 bases, with 16 bases between them. The CDR3 sequence is 16 residues long. CDR1 MNHNY and CDR2 SVGAGI come from the germline V gene (reference sequence).

The chain employs TRBV6-1 and TRBJ2-7; D perhaps matches TRBD2 (5 bases). V lost 2 bases and J lost 2, with 13 bases in between. Looked up from germline, CDR1 is MNHNS and CDR2 is SASEGT. The length of the CDR3 is 15 residues. The CDR3 here is CASSEPGGHTYEQYF. As DNA, the CDR3 is TGTGCCAGCAGTGAACCAGGCGGGCACACCTACGAGCAGTACTTC.

The rearrangement joins TRBV6-1 to TRBJ1-2, with D perhaps TRBD1 (5 bases). Looked up from germline, CDR1 is MNHNS and CDR2 is SASEGT. Deletions cut 3 bases from V and 1 base from J, with 18 bases between. The CDR3 runs to 17 residues. CDR3 nucleotides: TGTGCCAGCAGTGACGTCGGAAAGGGGCCTTTTAACTATGGCTACACCTTC. It translates to CASSDVGKGPFNYGYTF.

The DNA of the CDR3 is TGCGCCAGCAGCTTGGAGGCGGGAGGTCTCCCAGATACGCAGTATTTT. It is translated as CASSLEAGGLPDTQYF. The chain is built from TRBV5-1 and TRBJ2-3; 8 bases are a match to TRBD2. This CDR3 contains 16 residues. V lost 0 bases to trimming and J lost 4 bases; unmatched junction nucleotides: 7. CDR1 and CDR2 from the germline V gene are SGHRS and YFSETQ.

The J gene is TRBJ2-1, the V gene TRBV11-2; 8 bases line up with TRBD2. J gave up 1 base and V 4 bases, and 6 bases lay outside the gene matches. Looked up from germline, CDR1 is SGHAT and CDR2 is FQNNGV. The CDR3 length is 16 residues. The CDR3 sequence is CASSSSGRASYNEQFF. The CDR3 DNA is TGTGCCAGCAGCTCTAGCGGGCGGGCATCCTACAATGAGCAGTTCTTC.

To note about this clone: This sample includes further DNA sequences coding for the same CDR3. The genes are TRBV30 and TRBJ1-1; no definite D call. Trimming left V 0 bases short and J 3 bases short, with 8 bases between. Per germline, CDR1 GTSNPN and CDR2 SVGIG (reference sequence). The length of the CDR3 is 13 residues. The CDR3 loop is CAWSVLGDTEAFF. As DNA, the CDR3 is TGTGCCTGGAGTGTCCTCGGAGACACTGAAGCTTTCTTT.

V gene TRBV25-1 combines with J gene TRBJ1-3; 9 bases align to TRBD1. Unmatched junction bases numbered 6, after V lost 5 bases and J lost 7 bases. The CDR3 totals 14 residues. Germline assignment: CDR1 MGHDK and CDR2 SYGVNS. Here the CDR3 reads CASSRQGGENTIYF. CDR3 DNA sequence: TGTGCCAGCAGTAGACAGGGGGGGGAGAACACCATATATTTT.

This clone was seen only once. The rearrangement joins TRBV5-1 to TRBJ1-4; D call uncertain. V dropped 4 bases and J dropped 0 bases, with 10 bases sitting between them. The CDR3 consists of 15 residues. Looked up from germline, CDR1 is SGHRS and CDR2 is YFSETQ. CDR3 DNA: TGCGCCAGCAGCCCCGGGTTCTCAACTAATGAAAAACTGTTTTTT. It codes for CASSPGFSTNEKLFF.

The J gene is TRBJ2-7, the V gene TRBV18; 7 bases are shared with TRBD1. V lost 6 bases to trimming and J lost 0 bases; unmatched junction nucleotides: 5. This CDR3 is built from 14 residues. CDR1 and CDR2 (germline): KGHSH, LQKENI. CDR3 protein: CASSQGQDSYEQYF. The CDR3 DNA reads TGTGCCAGCTCCCAAGGACAGGACTCCTACGAGCAGTACTTC.

The CDR3 coding sequence is TGTGCCAGCTCACCAATAATGGCGGTAGGAGCCCAAGAGACCCAGTACTTC. This gives the protein CASSPIMAVGAQETQYF. This sequence joins TRBV18 and TRBJ2-5; D unresolved. V dropped 2 bases and J dropped 1 base, with 17 bases sitting between them. The CDR3 runs 17 residues. Germline CDR1 reads KGHSH; CDR2 reads LQKENI.

This sequence joins TRBV27 and TRBJ2-7; 10 positions match TRBD2. The CDR3 consists of 15 residues. Trimming at V came to 0 bases and at J to 6 bases, leaving 5 bases not matched to a gene. Germline CDR1 reads MNHEY; CDR2 reads SMNVEV (reference sequence). CDR3 in amino acids: CASSLSLAGGGEQYF. In DNA, the CDR3 is TGTGCCAGCAGTTTATCGTTAGCGGGAGGAGGCGAGCAGTACTTC.